The clone carrying this TCR beta chain was seen at least ten times. The antigen remains undetermined. Pregnant or lactating patients were excluded, as were those with uncontrolled infection or other autoimmune disease. The diagnostic basis comprised clinical symptoms, serum thyroxine and TRAb, thyroid ultrasound and orbital computed tomography. Isolation of PBMCs was performed on 10 ml fresh peripheral blood. The CDR3 consists of 13 residues. V shed 6 bases and J shed 2 bases, with 11 bases lying between them. RNA transcripts yielded amplified TCR beta CDR3 regions. The HTBI primer set served for first-round RT-PCR of the TCR CDR3. TCRdb re-derived calls from the multiplex PCR reads in MiXCR, one entry per CDR3 protein. This table has approximately 610,000 distinct CDR3 sequences, roughly 14% appearing once. The data are from a study of T cells in Graves' hyperthyroidism and ophthalmopathy. Study observations and caveats: Ophthalmopathy got predicted by the model a median 6.5 months before its onset.

The chain is built from TRBV12-3 or TRBV12-4 and TRBJ2-7; no clear D gene. This clonotype was sampled from a woman between 35 and 50 years old with Graves' ophthalmopathy. Sequencing was done on a sample of blood. This CDR3 is CASRLTAAYEQYF. The CDR3 DNA reads as TGTGCCAGCAGACTAACGGCTGCCTACGAGCAGTACTTC.